This T cell receptor beta chain was sequenced during a study of CD8 T cells in ankylosing spondylitis. Whole-study results and caveats: Apparently characteristic of ankylosing spondylitis blood was a TCR beta motif (about 8 highly homologous variants).

TCRdb re-analysed the 5' RACE reads in MiXCR, keeping a single row per CDR3 protein. The sample shows some 330,000 distinct CDR3 sequences, 8% of them seen only once. A note on this clonotype: Antigen unknown.

CDR1 is MNHNS, CDR2 SASEGT, per germline. V shed 3 bases, J shed 4 bases, and the junction held 5 bases outside the gene matches. This CDR3 contains 16 residues. Source material: blood, either unsorted or a sorted T cell fraction (not recorded which). The TCR sequence derives from a male donor with ankylosing spondylitis. The chain recombines TRBV6-1 with TRBJ2-3; 12 bases are shared with TRBD2. The CDR3 loop reads CASSDPTSGSSDTQYF. CDR3 DNA sequence: TGTGCCAGCAGTGACCCGACTAGCGGGAGTTCAGATACGCAGTATTTT.